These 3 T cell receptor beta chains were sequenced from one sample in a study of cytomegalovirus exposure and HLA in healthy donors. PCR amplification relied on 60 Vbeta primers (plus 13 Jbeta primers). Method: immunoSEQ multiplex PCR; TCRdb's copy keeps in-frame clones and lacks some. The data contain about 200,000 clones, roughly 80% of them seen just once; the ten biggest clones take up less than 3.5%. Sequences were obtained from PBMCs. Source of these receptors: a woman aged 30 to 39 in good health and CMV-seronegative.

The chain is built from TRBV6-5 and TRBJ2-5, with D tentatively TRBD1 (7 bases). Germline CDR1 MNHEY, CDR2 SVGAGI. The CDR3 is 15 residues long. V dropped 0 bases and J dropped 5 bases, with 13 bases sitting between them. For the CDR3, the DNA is TGTGCCAGCAGTTACTCGGCAGGGGGACTGGAGACCCAGTACTTC. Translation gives CASSYSAGGLETQYF.

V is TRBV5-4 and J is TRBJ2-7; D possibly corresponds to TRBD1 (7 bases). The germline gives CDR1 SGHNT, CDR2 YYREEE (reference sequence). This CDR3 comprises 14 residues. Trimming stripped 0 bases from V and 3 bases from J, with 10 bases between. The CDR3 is CASSLGQGGYEQYF. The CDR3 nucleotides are TGTGCCAGCAGCTTGGGACAGGGAGGCTACGAGCAGTACTTC.

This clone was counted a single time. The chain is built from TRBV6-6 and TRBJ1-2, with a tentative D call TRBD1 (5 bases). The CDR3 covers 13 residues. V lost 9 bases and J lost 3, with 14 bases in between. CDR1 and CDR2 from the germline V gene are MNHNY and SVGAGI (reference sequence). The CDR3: CASTLGGDYGYTF. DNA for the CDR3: TGTGCCAGTACCTTGGGGGGGGACTATGGCTACACCTTC.